Each of the 8 T cell receptor beta chains below was sequenced from the same sample in a study of response to subunit inactivated influenza vaccine. From the RT-PCR reads, TCRdb called clonotypes with MiXCR, one entry per CDR3 protein. Here the sample spans about 570,000 distinct CDR3 sequences, about 11% being singletons. These same data were also listed under a study on T cells expressing NK-cell markers. That study reports: For TCR beta, cDNA was produced by 5'RACE template switching with UMIs.

Source: PBMCs from blood, taken on the day of vaccination. These receptors were collected from a middle-aged man who received an inactivated influenza vaccine.

This chain links TRBV6-2 or TRBV6-3 with TRBJ2-3; D may be TRBD2 (6 bases). This CDR3 comprises 17 residues. Trimming stripped 6 bases from V and 4 bases from J, with 23 bases between. Germline loops: CDR1 MNHEY, CDR2 SVGEGT. This CDR3 reads CASSYDLTSIRADTQYF. CDR3 nucleotides: TGTGCCAGCAGCTATGATTTAACTAGCATACGGGCAGATACGCAGTATTTT.

The chain links TRBV29-1 to TRBJ2-7; possible D gene TRBD2, 7 bases. Germline V lookup: CDR1 SQVTM, CDR2 ANQGSEA. This CDR3 is 12 amino acids long. Trimming cost V 8 bases and J 3 bases, with 14 bases left between them. Here the CDR3 reads CSPFGGHYEQYF. The CDR3 DNA reads as TGCAGCCCCTTCGGGGGGCACTACGAGCAGTACTTC.

This clonotype was counted a few times. The chain carries TRBV20-1 and TRBJ1-2; TRBD1 matches 9 bases. Germline-derived CDR1 and CDR2 are DFQATT and SNEGSKA (reference sequence). This CDR3 has 12 residues. CDR3 DNA: TGCAGGGGACAGGGACGGGACTATGGCTACACCTTC. This encodes CRGQGRDYGYTF.

The table lists this clonotype with a few counts. The chain combines TRBV6-2 or TRBV6-3 with TRBJ2-7, with 15 bases that match TRBD2. V trimming: 3 bases; J trimming: 4 bases; junction bases outside the gene matches: 7. Germline V gene sequence: CDR1 MNHEY, CDR2 SVGEGT. The length of the CDR3 is 17 residues. CDR3 sequence reads: CASSYSWTSGREYEQYF. The CDR3 DNA follows: TGTGCCAGCAGTTATTCTTGGACTAGCGGGAGGGAGTACGAGCAGTACTTC.

This clonotype was observed a handful of times. The chain carries TRBV29-1 and TRBJ1-2, with 11 bases aligning to TRBD1. The germline CDR1 and CDR2 sequences are SQVTM and ANQGSEA. J lost 8 bases, V lost 4 bases, and 3 bases had no gene match. CDR3 size: 12 residues. Written as DNA, the CDR3 is TGCAGCGTTGGGGACAGGGGGTTGGGCTACACCTTC. This sequence encodes CSVGDRGLGYTF.

This clonotype was counted between two and nine times. The V gene is TRBV29-1, the J gene TRBJ2-7; D is uncertain. The V end lost 6 bases, the J end lost 1 base, and 13 bases lay between the germline ends. From germline, CDR1 is SQVTM and CDR2 ANQGSEA. The CDR3 covers 13 residues. CDR3 amino acids: CSVKVNSSYEQYF. The CDR3 region has the DNA TGCAGCGTGAAGGTTAACAGTTCCTACGAGCAGTACTTC.

This chain links TRBV27 with TRBJ2-1, with D maybe TRBD2 (7 bases). Germline CDR1 MNHEY, CDR2 SMNVEV (reference sequence). With 3 bases removed from V and 6 bases from J, the gap between germline ends came to 15 bases. This CDR3 region has 15 residues. The CDR3 is CASSFQGGGGNEQFF. The CDR3 nucleotides read TGTGCCAGCAGTTTCCAAGGGGGGGGAGGCAATGAGCAGTTCTTC.

This clonotype was seen more than once but under ten times. The chain joins TRBV12-3 or TRBV12-4 to TRBJ2-5; 7 bases fit TRBD1. The CDR3 spans 14 residues. V was pared by 2 bases and J by 5 bases, with 5 bases of the junction left unmatched. The CDR3 sequence: CASSLYSQGETQYF. The CDR3 nucleotides are TGTGCCAGCAGTTTATATTCACAGGGGGAGACCCAGTACTTC.